Listed here are 29 T cell receptor beta chains from one sample, sequenced in a study of cytomegalovirus exposure and HLA in healthy donors. Profiled with immunoSEQ multiplex PCR; TCRdb holds only in-frame clones, not every one. The table has 90,000 to 100,000 clones, approximately 95% seen once; the top ten hold approximately 1.1%. Sequenced: PBMCs. Receptor source: a woman aged 25 to 39 in good health and CMV-seropositive.

The V call is TRBV2, the J call TRBJ2-6; a possible D gene is TRBD1 (5 bases). V was shortened by 2 bases and J by 4 bases, with 18 bases between the two germline ends. The CDR3 length is 18 residues. Germline-derived CDR1 and CDR2 are SNHLY and FYNNEI. The DNA for the CDR3 is TGTGCCAGCAGTGAATCGGCAGGGTTTATTGCCGGGGCCAACGTCCTGACTTTC. Its protein is CASSESAGFIAGANVLTF.

This chain links TRBV5-1 with TRBJ2-4, with D possibly matching TRBD1 (6 bases). The germline CDR1 and CDR2 sequences are SGHRS and YFSETQ. The V end was cut by 0 bases, the J end by 0 bases, with 10 bases between. This CDR3 is built from 16 residues. The CDR3 sequence is CASSLGDTIAKNIQYF. The CDR3 nucleotides are TGCGCCAGCAGCTTGGGGGACACTATAGCCAAAAACATTCAGTACTTC.

V and J are TRBV7-9 and TRBJ1-4; maybe TRBD1 (5 bases). V lost 1 base, J lost 11 bases, and 20 bases lay in between. This CDR3 has 16 amino acids. CDR1 SEHNR and CDR2 FQNEAQ come from the germline V gene (reference sequence). This CDR3 is CASSLVILGLVEKLFF. CDR3 bases: TGTGCCAGCAGCTTAGTGATTTTGGGACTCGTAGAGAAACTGTTTTTT.

The chain carries TRBV23-1 and TRBJ2-3; possibly TRBD1 for D (5 bases). TRBV23-1 is annotated as an ORF whose role is uncertain. The V and J ends lost 6 bases and 0 bases respectively, with 13 bases between them. The CDR3 covers 15 residues. CDR3 sequence: CASRVDNPSTDTQYF. The CDR3 DNA reads TGCGCCAGCAGGGTGGACAACCCGAGCACAGATACGCAGTATTTT.

The chain links TRBV10-2 to TRBJ2-7; D is undetermined. This CDR3 contains 14 residues. Per the germline V gene, CDR1 is WSHSY and CDR2 is SAAADI. V was shortened by 7 bases and J by 9 bases, with 22 bases between the two germline ends. This CDR3 is CASMSGSPPPAQYF. For the CDR3, the DNA is TGCGCCAGCATGTCAGGAAGCCCGCCCCCTGCGCAGTACTTC.

This rearrangement joins TRBV18 to TRBJ2-1, with 10 bases identical to TRBD2. In germline, CDR1 is KGHSH, CDR2 LQKENI. After removal of 1 base from V and 6 bases from J, the junction contained 3 bases not matched to a gene. This CDR3 is built from 15 residues. The CDR3 spells CASSPLSGRGNEQFF. The DNA for the CDR3 is TGTGCCAGCTCACCACTCAGCGGGAGGGGCAATGAGCAGTTCTTC.

CDR3 sequence: CASSSGYEQYF. The CDR3 DNA reads TGCGCCAGTTCCAGCGGCTACGAGCAGTACTTC. The rearrangement uses TRBV10-1 and TRBJ2-7; possible D gene TRBD2, 5 bases. V shed 9 bases and J shed 3 bases, with 9 bases lying between them. Germline lookup yields CDR1 WNHNN and CDR2 SYGVQD (reference sequence). CDR3 length: 11 amino acids.

V gene TRBV4-3 combines with J gene TRBJ1-2, with 7 bases lining up with TRBD1. Germline V gene sequence: CDR1 LGHNA, CDR2 YSLEER. With V trimmed by 2 bases and J by 4 bases, 10 bases remained unmatched. The CDR3 covers 16 residues. The CDR3 reads CASSQPRGGAGYGYTF. CDR3 DNA sequence: TGCGCCAGCAGCCAACCTAGAGGGGGCGCCGGCTATGGCTACACCTTC.

The gene calls are TRBV30 and TRBJ2-2; 7 nucleotides agree with TRBD1. The germline CDR1 and CDR2 sequences are GTSNPN and SVGIG (reference sequence). J lost 4 bases, V lost 4 bases, and 6 bases had no gene match. This CDR3 is 14 amino acids long. The CDR3 nucleotides are TGTGCCTGGAAGAGGGGACAGTTCACCGGGGAGCTGTTTTTT. Residues: CAWKRGQFTGELFF.

V gene TRBV29-1 combines with J gene TRBJ1-3; no firm D call. The CDR3 runs 14 residues. V lost 3 bases, J lost 2 bases, and 11 bases lay in between. Germline values: CDR1 SQVTM, CDR2 ANQGSEA. CDR3 sequence: CSVDEHAAGNTIYF. For the CDR3, the DNA is TGCAGCGTTGACGAGCATGCCGCTGGAAACACCATATATTTT. Using reference TRBV29-1 and TRBJ1-3 for the parts outside the CDR3, the full variable domain is SAVISQKPSRDICQRGTSLTIQCQVDSQVTMMFWYRQQPGQSLTLIATANQGSEATYESGFVIDKFPISRPNLTFSTLTVSNMSPEDSSIYLCSVDEHAAGNTIYFGEGSWLTVV.

The chain couples TRBV6-1 to TRBJ2-3; 12 bases are a match to TRBD2. CDR3 length: 15 amino acids. Germline CDR1 MNHNS, CDR2 SASEGT. The ends lost 8 bases at V and 3 bases at J; junction bases unmatched: 6. The CDR3 nucleotides are TGTGCCAGCCAAACCCTAGCGGGAGGGACAGATACGCAGTATTTT. Translating it yields CASQTLAGGTDTQYF.

The chain employs TRBV5-1 and TRBJ2-7; 9 nucleotides agree with TRBD1. Per the germline V gene, CDR1 is SGHRS and CDR2 is YFSETQ. Germline trimming cut 4 bases from V and 6 bases from J; bases unmatched to any gene: 11. The CDR3 runs to 15 residues. The CDR3 DNA reads TGCGCCAGCAGCCCATTCTCCACAGGGGGCGTCGAGCAGTACTTC. It translates to CASSPFSTGGVEQYF.

CDR3 loop: CASSRTGGDGYTF. In DNA, the CDR3 is TGTGCCAGCTCACGTACAGGGGGAGATGGCTACACCTTC. V is TRBV18 and J is TRBJ1-2, with TRBD1 identical over 8 bases. The J segment lost 6 bases and the V segment lost 4 bases, leaving 4 bases of the junction unmatched. Germline CDR1 and CDR2: KGHSH and LQKENI. The CDR3 totals 13 residues.

The V call is TRBV19, the J call TRBJ2-6; TRBD2 agrees at 9 bases. Looked up from germline, CDR1 is LNHDA and CDR2 is SQIVND (reference sequence). The CDR3 spans 20 residues. With V trimmed by 0 bases and J by 2 bases, 11 bases remained unmatched. The CDR3, as DNA: TGTGCCAGTAGTATAGATCTTAGAGGAGGACTAGCGCCTGGGGCCAACGTCCTGACTTTC. This codes for CASSIDLRGGLAPGANVLTF.

V is TRBV15 and J is TRBJ2-5; 8 nucleotides agree with TRBD1. V was pared by 1 base and J by 5 bases, with 6 bases of the junction left unmatched. Germline CDR1 is LNHNV and CDR2 is YYDKDF (reference sequence). The CDR3 length is 15 residues. CDR3 amino acids: CATSRAYRGMETQYF. The CDR3 region has the DNA TGTGCCACCAGCAGAGCCTACAGGGGGATGGAGACCCAGTACTTC.

The chain employs TRBV4-3 and TRBJ1-2; no reliable D call. Trimming took 1 base from V and 8 from J, leaving 17 bases between them. Germline V gene data show CDR1 as LGHNA and CDR2 as YSLEER. There are 15 residues in the CDR3. In nucleotides, the CDR3 is TGCGCCAGCAGCCAAGTAAGGCGAGGGTTGGCCGGCTACACCTTC. It translates to CASSQVRRGLAGYTF.

J is TRBJ2-5 and V is TRBV30, with 8 bases matching TRBD2. V trimming: 2 bases; J trimming: 1 base; junction bases outside the gene matches: 6. Germline V gene lookup returns CDR1 GTSNPN and CDR2 SVGIG (reference sequence). The CDR3 is 15 amino acids. The CDR3: CAWSLSGNTQETQYF. Here the CDR3 DNA reads TGTGCCTGGAGTCTTAGCGGGAATACCCAAGAGACCCAGTACTTC.

The V gene is TRBV10-3, the J gene TRBJ1-2; D unclear. Germline CDR1 reads ENHRY; CDR2 reads SYGVKD. The CDR3 is 15 amino acids. The V gene lost 4 bases and the J gene lost 3 bases, with 15 bases spanning the gap. The CDR3 spells CAISALSGKDYGYTF. CDR3 sequence (DNA): TGTGCCATCAGTGCCTTAAGCGGTAAGGACTATGGCTACACCTTC.

This clone was seen a single time. This chain connects TRBV7-2 to TRBJ2-5; possibly TRBD1 for D (7 bases). The V end lost 5 bases, the J end lost 9 bases, and 28 bases lay between the germline ends. The germline V gene has CDR1 SGHTA and CDR2 FQGNSA. The CDR3 runs to 17 residues. CDR3 residues: CASSEEGATRLGRPQYF. CDR3 sequence (DNA): TGTGCCAGCAGCGAGGAGGGGGCGACCCGCCTGGGGAGACCCCAGTACTTC. The full variable domain, with the rest looked up from reference TRBV7-2 and TRBJ2-5, is GAGVSQSPSNKVTEKGKDVELRCDPISGHTALYWYRQSLGQGLEFLIYFQGNSAPDKSGLPSDRFSAERTGGSVSTLTIQRTQQEDSAVYLCASSEEGATRLGRPQYFGPGTRLLVL.

This rearrangement joins TRBV19 to TRBJ2-7, with D possibly matching TRBD1 (6 bases). This CDR3 contains 13 residues. Trimming stripped 8 bases from V and 3 bases from J, with 14 bases between. Germline CDR1 LNHDA, CDR2 SQIVND (reference sequence). CDR3 sequence: CASRPQGNYEQYF. The DNA for the CDR3 is TGTGCCAGTCGACCTCAGGGGAACTACGAGCAGTACTTC. The full variable domain, completed using reference TRBV19 and TRBJ2-7, is DGGITQSPKYLFRKEGQNVTLSCEQNLNHDAMYWYRQDPGQGLRLIYYSQIVNDFQKGDIAEGYSVSREKKESFPLTVTSAQKNPTAFYLCASRPQGNYEQYFGPGTRLTVT.

The V call is TRBV11-2, the J call TRBJ1-2, with 9 bases matching TRBD1. The CDR3 totals 13 residues. The germline CDR1 and CDR2 sequences are SGHAT and FQNNGV. V trimming: 6 bases; J trimming: 5 bases; junction bases outside the gene matches: 4. Written as DNA, the CDR3 is TGTGCCAGCAGTACAGGGGGCTTTTATGGCTACACCTTC. As protein: CASSTGGFYGYTF.

This chain connects TRBV29-1 to TRBJ1-2, with 8 bases that match TRBD1. J lost 4 bases, V lost 6 bases, and 4 bases had no gene match. Germline V gene sequence: CDR1 SQVTM, CDR2 ANQGSEA. The CDR3 is made up of 12 amino acids. CDR3 coding DNA: TGCAGCGTCCCAGGGGGCGTCTATGGCTACACCTTC. Its protein product is CSVPGGVYGYTF.

The chain links TRBV28 to TRBJ2-5; no definite D call. Trimming cost V 6 bases and J 5 bases, with 13 bases left between them. CDR1 is MDHEN, CDR2 SYDVKM, per germline. The CDR3 covers 13 residues. The CDR3 sequence is CASRSRVVETQYF. DNA for the CDR3: TGTGCCAGCAGGAGTCGGGTAGTCGAGACCCAGTACTTC.

The V gene is TRBV2, the J gene TRBJ2-1; D gene unclear. The CDR3 length is 16 residues. Germline V gene data show CDR1 as SNHLY and CDR2 as FYNNEI. Trimming shortened V by 3 bases and J by 8 bases, and 20 bases separated the two germline ends. The CDR3 DNA is TGTGCCAGCAGTGAGGAGTTCGGCCTCGGTACGGATGAGCAGTTCTTC. Amino acids: CASSEEFGLGTDEQFF.

This chain links TRBV6-6 with TRBJ2-1; D possibly corresponds to TRBD2 (6 bases). This CDR3 comprises 16 residues. The ends were cut back, 0 bases at V and 4 bases at J, with 13 bases in the middle. Germline loops: CDR1 MNHNY, CDR2 SVGAGI (reference sequence). CDR3 sequence reads: CASSYSTGSGYNEQFF. The DNA of the CDR3 is TGTGCCAGCAGTTACTCGACCGGGAGTGGGTACAATGAGCAGTTCTTC.

V and J are TRBV30 and TRBJ2-7; 7 positions agree with TRBD2. The CDR3 runs 12 residues. Looked up from germline, CDR1 is GTSNPN and CDR2 is SVGIG (reference sequence). Germline trimming cut 2 bases from V and 9 bases from J; bases unmatched to any gene: 7. The DNA for the CDR3 is TGTGCCTGGAGTCAGGCTAGCGGTACGCAGTACTTC. This sequence encodes CAWSQASGTQYF.

The count of this clone is one. The chain employs TRBV14 and TRBJ2-1; D possibly corresponds to TRBD2 (6 bases). This CDR3 contains 15 residues. Trimming took 4 bases from V and 0 from J, leaving 10 bases between them. The germline V gene encodes CDR1 SGHDN and CDR2 FVKESK. In DNA, the CDR3 is TGTGCCAGCAGCCCACTCGGGAGCTCCTACAATGAGCAGTTCTTC. Translating it yields CASSPLGSSYNEQFF.

This rearrangement joins TRBV11-2 to TRBJ2-3, with TRBD2 matching over 8 bases. CDR1 SGHAT and CDR2 FQNNGV come from the germline V gene. The V segment lost 6 bases and the J segment 4 bases; nucleotides outside the gene matches: 15. The CDR3 covers 17 residues. The CDR3 spells CASRLARREGLSDTQYF. The DNA for the CDR3 is TGTGCCAGCAGACTAGCAAGACGGGAGGGCCTCTCAGATACGCAGTATTTT.

The CDR3 protein is CASSYSGQLNEQFF. The CDR3 region has the DNA TGTGCCAGCAGTTACTCTGGACAGTTGAATGAGCAGTTCTTC. The chain couples TRBV6-5 to TRBJ2-1, with D perhaps matching TRBD1 (6 bases). Trimming took off 0 bases at V and 7 bases at J, with 10 bases between the two ends. Per the germline V gene, CDR1 is MNHEY and CDR2 is SVGAGI. The CDR3 runs 14 residues.